The rows below give T cell receptor beta chains drawn from one sample of a study of blood T cell repertoires in COVID-19. Produced via immunoSEQ multiplex PCR; TCRdb's table is partial and in-frame only. Of more than 95,000 clones in the sample, about nine tenths were seen once. The sequencing input was peripheral blood. These receptors all stem from a man aged 45-65 years with acute or convalescent COVID-19. Each CDR3 is given without its conserved first and last residue. Some rows mark clone size as missing; the rest say once, few, many or name a class of expanded clone.

J gene | V gene | clone size | CDR3 protein
TRBJ2-1 | TRBV6-2/TRBV6-3 | once | ASSPRLSNEQF
TRBJ2-7 | TRBV9 | - | ASSVATGGDRPYEQY
TRBJ2-7 | TRBV28 | - | ASRPGQLTSSYEQY
TRBJ2-2 | TRBV11-2 | - | ASSLGQRGELF
TRBJ2-2 | TRBV7-2 | - | ASSLGPSGRAPGELF
TRBJ2-3 | TRBV7-2 | once | ASSFERSRTDTQY
TRBJ2-6 | TRBV7-9 | - | ASSLGAGQKSSGANVLT
TRBJ2-7 | TRBV2 | - | ASAYGAGYEQY
TRBJ1-3 | TRBV5-1 | - | ASSFGVSGNTIY
TRBJ1-6 | TRBV30 | - | AWSVYPLSPLH
TRBJ2-1 | TRBV5-8 | - | ASSLQGTNSYNEQF
TRBJ1-1 | TRBV19 | once | ASSMVAGLKVGEAF
TRBJ2-7 | TRBV19 | - | ASSIDAGWIVEQY
TRBJ2-3 | TRBV2 | - | ATPRRPGQATDTQY
TRBJ1-2 | TRBV6-1 | - | ASSELGRNYGYT
TRBJ2-7 | TRBV12-5 | - | ASGTGVLTYEQY
TRBJ1-2 | TRBV24-1 | - | ATSDSARDRYEGGYT
TRBJ2-5 | TRBV2 | - | ASTSRRGNGKETQY
TRBJ2-1 | TRBV9 | few | ASSAKSGRARNEQF
TRBJ2-7 | TRBV3-1/TRBV3-2 | - | ASSFSGSWYEQY
TRBJ1-5 | TRBV25-1 | - | ASSVGLNQPQH
TRBJ2-1 | TRBV11-2 | - | ASSSTSGSRYEQF
TRBJ1-2 | TRBV28 | - | ASSFSRGGGYT
TRBJ2-1 | TRBV3-1/TRBV3-2 | - | ASSQGQALGNEQF
TRBJ2-7 | TRBV29-1 | - | SVYVAGKVYEQY
TRBJ1-5 | TRBV5-1 | - | ASSQDSFSNQPQH
TRBJ1-2 | TRBV9 | once | ASSVDGGAIGYT
TRBJ2-1 | TRBV11-2 | - | ASSGGGYNEQF
TRBJ1-4 | TRBV30 | - | ACTGTGDEKLF